One sample yielded the 32 T cell receptor beta chains listed below, sequenced in a study of T cells in women clearing cervical HPV infection. Profiled with immunoSEQ multiplex PCR; TCRdb holds only in-frame clones, not every one. The specimen's table records 15,000 to 20,000 clones. What was sequenced was blood buffy coat. Receptor source: a woman between 18 and 70 years old with a cervical HPV16 infection that either progressed to CIN3+ or cleared (not recorded which).

For this clone: The read falls 3 residues short of the CDR3 end, and the missing part is taken from the germline J gene. The gene calls are TRBV5-6 and TRBJ2-5; 8 bases map to TRBD2. J lost 3 bases, V lost 2 bases, and 6 bases had no gene match. The CDR3 has 15 amino acids. From germline, CDR1 is SGHDT and CDR2 YYEEEE. CDR3 in amino acids: CASSFPGAGEETQYF. The sequenced part of the CDR3 DNA is TGTGCCAGCAGCTTCCCGGGAGCGGGGGAAGAGACC. Combining the CDR3 with reference TRBV5-6 and TRBJ2-5 gives the whole variable domain DAGVTQSPTHLIKTRGQQVTLRCSPKSGHDTVSWYQQALGQGPQFIFQYYEEEERQRGNFPDRFSGHQFPNYSSELNVNALLLGDSALYLCASSFPGAGEETQYFGPGTRLLVL.

In the case of this clone: Read coverage stops 3 residues before the CDR3 terminus; the germline J gene supplies the remainder. This chain connects TRBV18 to TRBJ1-1; 9 positions agree with TRBD1. CDR3 size: 19 residues. From germline, CDR1 is KGHSH and CDR2 LQKENI. The CDR3 protein is CASSSTGGWHLATNEKAFF. The sequenced CDR3 bases are TGTGCCAGCTCATCGACAGGGGGATGGCATCTTGCAACTAATGAAAAA.

Details on this clone: The read ends 3 residues before the CDR3 terminus; that terminus is restored from the germline J gene. This chain links TRBV30 with TRBJ2-3, with 11 bases fitting TRBD2. Germline V CDR1 and CDR2: GTSNPN, SVGIG (reference sequence). The length of the CDR3 is 12 residues. The CDR3 here is CACSSGGSSQYF. The CDR3 DNA, read in part, is TGTGCCTGCTCTAGCGGGGGGTCCTCG.

For this clone: Coverage ceases 3 residues before the CDR3 finishes, and the germline J gene fills in the end. V is TRBV2 and J is TRBJ2-7, with 8 positions matching TRBD1. This CDR3 region has 14 residues. V lost 8 bases and J lost 4; bases outside the gene matches: 10. In germline, CDR1 is SNHLY, CDR2 FYNNEI. Incomplete CDR3 DNA: TGTGCCAGCGGGGCTCAAAGGACAGGGTACGAG. Translation: CASGAQRTGYE. The whole CDR3 is CASGAQRTGYEQYF.

In regard to this clone: The CDR3 end is not reached by the read, which stops 3 residues before it; the germline J gene fills it in. V gene TRBV30 combines with J gene TRBJ2-3; D unclear. In germline, CDR1 is GTSNPN, CDR2 SVGIG (reference sequence). The CDR3 length is 14 residues. V was shortened by 2 bases and J by 0 bases, with 9 bases between the two germline ends. The CDR3 is CAWSQSSSTDTQYF. The covered CDR3 bases are TGTGCCTGGAGTCAGTCTTCTAGCACAGATACG.

This CDR3 reads CASSLVDRAQDTQYF. The CDR3 DNA, read in part, is TGTGCCAGCAGCTTAGTGGACAGGGCTCAAGATACG. The chain links TRBV7-2 to TRBJ2-3; 8 nucleotides line up with TRBD1. Sequencing ends 3 residues short of the CDR3 end; the germline J gene provides the rest. The CDR3 sequence is 15 residues long. The V gene's germline CDR1 is SGHTA and CDR2 FQGNSA. V lost 1 base, J lost 5 bases, and 5 bases stayed unmatched.

Concerning this clone: The read is 3 residues too short to cover the CDR3 end, so that end is filled in from the germline J gene. This chain links TRBV30 with TRBJ1-2; possibly TRBD1 for D (5 bases). Germline V gene lookup returns CDR1 GTSNPN and CDR2 SVGIG (reference sequence). The V end lost 3 bases, the J end lost 4 bases, and 12 bases lay between the germline ends. CDR3 length: 13 amino acids. Incomplete CDR3 DNA: TGTGCCTGGAGCCCCCAGGGTTTCTATGGC. It codes for CAWSPQGFYG. The full CDR3 protein is CAWSPQGFYGYTF.

Note on this clone: An end of the junction differs from the germline gene, which may be a read error. The read finishes 3 residues shy of the CDR3 end, and the germline J gene is used to complete it. V is TRBV2 and J is TRBJ1-6, with D possibly being TRBD1 (5 bases). This CDR3 spans 16 amino acids. Per the germline V gene, CDR1 is SNHLY and CDR2 is FYNNEI. CDR3 DNA, as far as it was read: TGTGCCAGCAGTGGGGATTCGGGGGTTAGGAATTCGCCC. Its translation: CASSGDSGVRNSP. The full CDR3 protein reads CASSGDSGVRNSPLHF.

A word on this clone: The read ends 3 residues before the CDR3 terminus; that terminus is restored from the germline J gene. The rearrangement joins TRBV7-9 to TRBJ2-2; a weak D match, TRBD1 (7 bases). This CDR3 is built from 15 residues. Germline CDR1 reads SEHNR; CDR2 reads FQNEAQ (reference sequence). The covered CDR3 bases are TGTGCCAGCAGCCCGGCGGGACAGTTTAATTCACCG. This gives the protein CASSPAGQFNSP. The whole CDR3 reads CASSPAGQFNSPLFF. Based on the CDR3 plus reference TRBV7-9 and TRBJ2-2, the full variable domain is DTGVSQNPRHKITKRGQNVTFRCDPISEHNRLYWYRQTLGQGPEFLTYFQNEAQLEKSRLLSDRFSAERPKGSFSTLEIQRTEQGDSAMYLCASSPAGQFNSPLFFGEGSRLTVL.

Comments on this clone: The read ends 3 residues before the CDR3 terminus; that terminus is restored from the germline J gene. This chain uses TRBV19 with TRBJ2-2; 11 nucleotides line up with TRBD1. Germline CDR1 is LNHDA and CDR2 is SQIVND (reference sequence). This CDR3 comprises 16 residues. After removal of 4 bases from V and 5 bases from J, the junction contained 6 bases not matched to a gene. CDR3 protein: CASSTGTGGGTGELFF. The CDR3 bases that were read are TGTGCCAGTAGTACAGGGACAGGGGGGGGAACCGGGGAG.

For this clone: The CDR3 goes on 3 residues after the read ends, and that part is filled in from the germline J gene. The V and J genes are TRBV18 and TRBJ1-2; 9 nucleotides agree with TRBD1. This CDR3 is 14 amino acids long. Germline loops: CDR1 KGHSH, CDR2 LQKENI. CDR3 region: CASSRGTGTDTYTF. CDR3 DNA, as far as it was read: TGTGCCAGCTCACGAGGGACAGGGACAGATACC.

Remarks on this clone: The CDR3 is cut off 3 residues early in the read; its end comes from the germline J gene. The V call is TRBV7-2, the J call TRBJ2-5, with TRBD2 identical over 9 bases. V dropped 2 bases and J dropped 5; count of bases not matched to a gene: 6. The CDR3 is made up of 15 amino acids. Germline V lookup: CDR1 SGHTA, CDR2 FQGNSA. CDR3 amino acids: CASSLLAGRQETQYF. The sequenced part of the CDR3 DNA is TGTGCCAGCAGCTTACTAGCGGGACGCCAGGAGACC. The variable domain in full, with the rest retrieved from reference TRBV7-2 and TRBJ2-5, is GAGVSQSPSNKVTEKGKDVELRCDPISGHTALYWYRQSLGQGLEFLIYFQGNSAPDKSGLPSDRFSAERTGGSVSTLTIQRTQQEDSAVYLCASSLLAGRQETQYFGPGTRLLVL.

For this clone: The read falls 3 residues short of the CDR3 end, and the missing part is taken from the germline J gene. This sequence joins TRBV18 and TRBJ2-3; D perhaps matches TRBD2 (5 bases). Germline CDR1 is KGHSH and CDR2 is LQKENI. CDR3 length equals 16 residues. CDR3 region: CASSPEGRGSNQPQYF. CDR3 DNA, as far as it was read: TGTGCCAGCTCACCAGAGGGTCGGGGTAGCAATCAGCCG.

For this clone: The read stops 3 residues short of the end of the CDR3; the missing end is completed from the germline J gene. V usage is TRBV7-2 and J usage is TRBJ1-4; TRBD1 matches 7 bases. The length of the CDR3 is 15 residues. The germline V gene has CDR1 SGHTA and CDR2 FQGNSA. V lost 5 bases to trimming and J lost 8 bases; unmatched junction nucleotides: 11. The CDR3 is CASSPGGAGQEKLFF. CDR3 bases read: TGTGCCAGCAGCCCCGGGGGTGCGGGACAGGAAAAA.

Points on this clone: The read halts 3 residues ahead of the CDR3 end, with the missing end drawn from the germline J gene. The chain joins TRBV2 to TRBJ2-5, with 9 nucleotides matching TRBD2. CDR1 and CDR2 (germline): SNHLY, FYNNEI. The CDR3 totals 16 residues. Incomplete CDR3 DNA: TGTGCCAGCAGTGTGTTCGAAGCGGGGGGCGGGGATACC. Translated, it gives CASSVFEAGGGDT. The whole CDR3 region reads CASSVFEAGGGDTQYF.

To note about this clone: The CDR3 goes on 3 residues after the read ends, and that part is filled in from the germline J gene. The chain links TRBV30 to TRBJ2-2; D call uncertain. V gave up 3 bases and J gave up 7 bases, with 6 bases separating them. The germline V gene encodes CDR1 GTSNPN and CDR2 SVGIG (reference sequence). The CDR3 has 11 amino acids. The CDR3 bases that were read are TGTGCCTGGAGGCGGAGCGGGGAG. Protein product: CAWRRSGE. The entire CDR3 sequence reads CAWRRSGELFF. Using reference TRBV30 and TRBJ2-2 for the parts outside the CDR3, the full variable domain is SQTIHQWPATLVQPVGSPLSLECTVEGTSNPNLYWYRQAAGRGLQLLFYSVGIGQISSEVPQNLSASRPQDRQFILSSKKLLLSDSGFYLCAWRRSGELFFGEGSRLTVL.

Concerning this clone: Sequencing ends 3 residues short of the CDR3 end; the germline J gene provides the rest. The chain couples TRBV19 to TRBJ1-2; TRBD1 agrees at 8 bases. The CDR3 loop spans 15 amino acids. The V gene's germline CDR1 is LNHDA and CDR2 SQIVND (reference sequence). CDR3 DNA, as far as it was read: TGTGCCAGTAGTCTCCGGGACAGGCCTTCCTACGAC. It translates to CASSLRDRPSYD. The CDR3, in full, reads CASSLRDRPSYDYTF. Supplemented by reference TRBV19 and TRBJ1-2, the full variable domain reads DGGITQSPKYLFRKEGQNVTLSCEQNLNHDAMYWYRQDPGQGLRLIYYSQIVNDFQKGDIAEGYSVSREKKESFPLTVTSAQKNPTAFYLCASSLRDRPSYDYTFGSGTRLTVV.

Note on this clone: The read ends 3 residues shy of where the CDR3 ends; the end is completed using the germline J gene. This chain connects TRBV6-1 to TRBJ2-3, with TRBD1 matching over 8 bases. Germline-derived CDR1 and CDR2 are MNHNS and SASEGT. This CDR3 is 15 amino acids long. Incomplete CDR3 DNA: TGTGCCAGCAGTGAAGGGACAGGGTTTCATCAGCCG. It yields the protein CASSEGTGFHQP. From start to end, the CDR3 is CASSEGTGFHQPQYF.

A note on this clone: The CDR3 end lies 3 residues beyond the end of the read and is filled in from the germline J gene. The V gene is TRBV19, the J gene TRBJ1-1; a possible D gene is TRBD1 (6 bases). There are 16 residues in the CDR3. Trimming left V 0 bases short and J 1 base short, with 12 bases between. From germline, CDR1 is LNHDA and CDR2 SQIVND (reference sequence). The sequenced part of the CDR3 DNA is TGTGCCAGTAGTATAGATCACCGGACAGCGAACACTGAA. Protein sequence: CASSIDHRTANTE. The complete CDR3 reads CASSIDHRTANTEAFF.

Comments on this clone: The CDR3 end is not reached by the read, which stops 3 residues before it; the germline J gene fills it in. The rearrangement joins TRBV7-9 to TRBJ2-1, with D hard to call. Per the germline V gene, CDR1 is SEHNR and CDR2 is FQNEAQ (reference sequence). This CDR3 has 14 residues. V was cut by 4 bases and J by 2 bases, with 9 bases left in between. The CDR3 bases that were read are TGTGCCAGCAGCTCAACGGTTACCTACAATGAG. The encoded protein is CASSSTVTYNE. The full CDR3 is CASSSTVTYNEQFF.

A note on this clone: The read ends 3 residues before the CDR3 terminus; that terminus is restored from the germline J gene. This chain connects TRBV7-6 to TRBJ2-3, with 9 nucleotides matching TRBD1. Per germline, CDR1 SGHVS and CDR2 FNYEAQ. V lost 2 bases and J lost 4; bases outside the gene matches: 1. This CDR3 has 14 residues. The CDR3 sequence is CASSLRDRADTQYF. The CDR3 bases that were read are TGTGCCAGCAGCTTAAGGGACAGGGCAGATACG.

A note on this clone: The DNA ends 3 residues before the CDR3 does, and the rest of the CDR3 is filled in from the germline J gene. The rearrangement links TRBV7-9 to TRBJ1-1; D is undetermined. The CDR3 has 15 amino acids. Germline CDR1 SEHNR, CDR2 FQNEAQ (reference sequence). V was cut by 2 bases and J by 2 bases, with 12 bases left in between. The CDR3 protein is CASSLIGKPNTEAFF. The sequenced part of the CDR3 DNA is TGTGCCAGCAGCTTAATCGGTAAGCCTAACACTGAA.

Comment on this clone: The read finishes 3 residues shy of the CDR3 end, and the germline J gene is used to complete it. This chain links TRBV20-1 with TRBJ2-3; 10 nucleotides align to TRBD1. From germline, CDR1 is DFQATT and CDR2 SNEGSKA (reference sequence). V lost 6 bases to trimming and J lost 6 bases; unmatched junction nucleotides: 3. This CDR3 region has 12 residues. The sequenced part of the CDR3 DNA is TGCAGTGCCCAGGACAGGGGGGATACG. Translated: CSAQDRGDT. The CDR3 as a whole reads CSAQDRGDTQYF.

Concerning this clone: The sequenced fragment ends 3 residues before the CDR3 boundary, so the rest is inferred from the germline J gene. The rearrangement uses TRBV11-2 and TRBJ2-3; 7 nucleotides agree with TRBD2. With 2 bases clipped from V and 5 bases from J, the junction kept 7 bases outside the gene matches. Germline-derived CDR1 and CDR2 are SGHAT and FQNNGV. The CDR3 has 15 amino acids. The CDR3 spells CASSLNGGMKDTQYF. The sequenced CDR3 bases are TGTGCCAGCAGCTTAAACGGGGGGATGAAAGATACG.

Remarks on this clone: The read finishes 3 residues shy of the CDR3 end, and the germline J gene is used to complete it. This chain joins TRBV18 and TRBJ2-6; TRBD1 might be the D (5 bases). Germline V gene data show CDR1 as KGHSH and CDR2 as LQKENI. CDR3 length equals 15 residues. V lost 5 bases and J lost 1, with 9 bases in between. CDR3 bases read: TGTGCCAGCTCATCGACAGAGTCTGGGGCCAACGTC. Encoded protein: CASSSTESGANV. The entire CDR3 sequence reads CASSSTESGANVLTF. Using reference TRBV18 and TRBJ2-6 for the parts outside the CDR3, the full variable domain is NAGVMQNPRHLVRRRGQEARLRCSPMKGHSHVYWYRQLPEEGLKFMVYLQKENIIDESGMPKERFSAEFPKEGPSILRIQQVVRGDSAAYFCASSSTESGANVLTFGAGSRLTVL.

Concerning this clone: The read halts 3 residues ahead of the CDR3 end, with the missing end drawn from the germline J gene. This chain connects TRBV10-2 to TRBJ2-1; TRBD1 matches 7 bases. The CDR3 runs to 14 residues. The germline CDR1 and CDR2 sequences are WSHSY and SAAADI. Germline trimming cut 5 bases from V and 3 bases from J; bases unmatched to any gene: 4. The sequenced part of the CDR3 DNA is TGCGCCAGCAGTCGACAGGGTCTCTACAATGAG. It encodes CASSRQGLYNE. The CDR3 in its entirety is CASSRQGLYNEQFF.

About this clone: The read terminates 3 residues before the CDR3 end, so the remaining end is supplied by the germline J gene. This rearrangement joins TRBV6-1 to TRBJ1-1; maybe TRBD1 (6 bases). The CDR3 covers 14 residues. Germline loops: CDR1 MNHNS, CDR2 SASEGT. Trimming pared 6 bases from V and 5 bases from J, leaving 16 bases between. CDR3 in amino acids: CASREQGLDTEAFF. Incomplete CDR3 DNA: TGTGCCAGCAGGGAACAGGGCTTAGATACTGAA.

With regard to this clone: The read falls 3 residues short of the CDR3 end, and the missing part is taken from the germline J gene. The rearrangement uses TRBV20-1 and TRBJ2-7; the match to TRBD2 covers 9 bases. Per the germline V gene, CDR1 is DFQATT and CDR2 is SNEGSKA (reference sequence). The CDR3 runs 16 residues. V gave up 1 base and J gave up 4 bases; unmatched junction bases: 11. CDR3 DNA (partial): TGCAGTGCTAGAGCCCCCTCTAGCGGGGCCTTGTACGAG. Translating it yields CSARAPSSGALYE. The full CDR3 protein is CSARAPSSGALYEQYF.

With respect to this clone: The CDR3 extends 3 residues past the end of the read, so its final part is completed from the germline J gene. The genes are TRBV19 and TRBJ2-3; perhaps TRBD1 as D (6 bases). Germline V gene lookup returns CDR1 LNHDA and CDR2 SQIVND (reference sequence). CDR3 length: 14 residues. The CDR3 sequence is CASSRGAGDETQYF. The covered CDR3 bases are TGTGCCAGTAGCCGGGGTGCAGGGGATGAGACG. Drawing the rest from reference TRBV19 and TRBJ2-3, the complete variable domain is DGGITQSPKYLFRKEGQNVTLSCEQNLNHDAMYWYRQDPGQGLRLIYYSQIVNDFQKGDIAEGYSVSREKKESFPLTVTSAQKNPTAFYLCASSRGAGDETQYFGPGTRLTVL.

With respect to this clone: Sequencing ends 3 residues short of the CDR3 end; the germline J gene provides the rest. The chain employs TRBV5-1 and TRBJ2-5; D gene ambiguous. The V gene's germline CDR1 is SGHRS and CDR2 YFSETQ. This CDR3 has 11 amino acids. The germline V and J ends were trimmed by 6 bases and 5 bases, with 8 bases remaining between them. CDR3 in amino acids: CASNFQETQYF. Partial CDR3 DNA: TGCGCCAGCAACTTTCAGGAGACC.

In regard to this clone: The DNA ends 3 residues before the CDR3 does, and the rest of the CDR3 is filled in from the germline J gene. The chain carries TRBV5-1 and TRBJ1-2; no clear D. Germline V lookup: CDR1 SGHRS, CDR2 YFSETQ. The CDR3 has 14 residues. Trimming left V 0 bases short and J 6 bases short, with 12 bases between. CDR3 in amino acids: CASSLGQVKDGYTF. CDR3 DNA (partial): TGCGCCAGCAGCTTGGGGCAGGTGAAGGATGGC.

As for this clone: The read comes to an end 3 residues before the CDR3 does, leaving the germline J gene to fill in the end. This chain links TRBV5-1 with TRBJ2-2; 7 bases map to TRBD1. The length of the CDR3 is 15 residues. Germline assignment: CDR1 SGHRS and CDR2 YFSETQ. V shed 4 bases and J 5 bases; nucleotides not matched to a gene: 8. CDR3 protein: CASSRTGVGTGELFF. The CDR3 bases that were read are TGCGCCAGCAGCAGAACAGGGGTCGGGACCGGGGAG.